This TCR beta chain is drawn from a study of blood T cell repertoires in COVID-19. Measured with immunoSEQ multiplex PCR; TCRdb has only the in-frame clones, and not every one. The sample lists about 180,000 clones; about 80% were seen once. The sequencing input was peripheral blood. This receptor was identified in a man aged 65-85 years with active or convalescent COVID-19.

CDR3 nucleotides: TGTGCCAGTAGTACGGGTGTGAACACTGAAGCTTTCTTT. It encodes CASSTGVNTEAFF. The V gene is TRBV19, the J gene TRBJ1-1; D gene unclear. The CDR3 extends over 13 amino acids. The germline CDR1 and CDR2 sequences are LNHDA and SQIVND (reference sequence). Trimming took 4 bases from V and 0 from J, leaving 6 bases between them.